The 27 T cell receptor beta chains given below trace back to one sample, sequenced in a study of cytomegalovirus exposure and HLA in healthy donors. 13 Jbeta primers and 60 Vbeta primers were used for the PCR. Only in-frame clones appear in the TCRdb table, and some are missing; sequencing was by immunoSEQ multiplex PCR. The sample yields tens of thousands of clones, 75% to 90% seen once. Material: PBMCs. The origin of the receptors is a woman aged 25-40 years in good health and CMV-seropositive.

In this sample, this clone turned up once. The rearrangement joins TRBV5-4 to TRBJ2-2; no firm D call. This CDR3 is 14 amino acids long. V lost 3 bases, J lost 5 bases, and 11 bases lay in between. The germline CDR1 and CDR2 sequences are SGHNT and YYREEE (reference sequence). Written as DNA, the CDR3 is TGTGCCAGCAGCTCTGAACGAGGAACCGGGGAGCTGTTTTTT. Translated, it gives CASSSERGTGELFF.

The chain employs TRBV5-6 and TRBJ1-1, with 7 bases fitting TRBD1. CDR3 size: 14 residues. Trimming took 5 bases from V and 4 from J; bases not matched to a gene: 8. Germline V gene data show CDR1 as SGHDT and CDR2 as YYEEEE. CDR3 region: CASSFPGQSTEAFF. The CDR3 DNA follows: TGTGCCAGCAGTTTCCCGGGACAGAGCACTGAAGCTTTCTTT. The variable domain in full, with the rest retrieved from reference TRBV5-6 and TRBJ1-1, is DAGVTQSPTHLIKTRGQQVTLRCSPKSGHDTVSWYQQALGQGPQFIFQYYEEEERQRGNFPDRFSGHQFPNYSSELNVNALLLGDSALYLCASSFPGQSTEAFFGQGTRLTVV.

This chain joins TRBV10-3 and TRBJ2-1; 8 bases align to TRBD2. V shed 0 bases, J shed 3 bases, and the junction held 4 bases outside the gene matches. CDR1 is ENHRY and CDR2 is SYGVKD in the germline V gene. The CDR3 extends over 16 amino acids. This CDR3 reads CAISESMAGGYNEQFF. CDR3 in DNA: TGTGCCATCAGTGAGTCGATGGCGGGGGGCTACAATGAGCAGTTCTTC.

The rearrangement links TRBV4-1 to TRBJ1-4; D is undetermined. Germline V gene sequence: CDR1 MGHRA, CDR2 YSYEKL. V was trimmed by 4 bases and J by 7 bases, leaving 10 bases between them. The CDR3 totals 13 residues. Written as DNA, the CDR3 is TGCGCCAGCAGCCCCCCGGAGGTTGAAAAACTGTTTTTT. This translates into CASSPPEVEKLFF.

The chain is built from TRBV11-2 and TRBJ1-3; D remains ambiguous. CDR3 length equals 15 residues. CDR1 and CDR2 (germline): SGHAT, FQNNGV. Deletions cut 1 base from V and 0 bases from J, with 7 bases between. The CDR3 DNA reads as TGTGCCAGCAGCTTAGTCAGAAGCTCTGGAAACACCATATATTTT. Translated: CASSLVRSSGNTIYF.

The J gene is TRBJ1-6, the V gene TRBV2, with D uncertain. CDR1 is SNHLY, CDR2 FYNNEI, per germline. This CDR3 contains 16 residues. V was shortened by 3 bases and J by 7 bases, with 16 bases between the two germline ends. The DNA of the CDR3 is TGTGCCAGCAGTGATGCTAGGAGGATATTGAATTCACCCCTCCACTTT. Residues: CASSDARRILNSPLHF.

This chain joins TRBV2 and TRBJ2-7; no clear D. CDR3 length equals 11 residues. Trimming took off 6 bases at V and 6 bases at J, with 9 bases between the two ends. The germline V gene encodes CDR1 SNHLY and CDR2 FYNNEI. CDR3 protein: CASSLIGEQYF. CDR3 nucleotide sequence: TGTGCCAGCAGCCTAATCGGCGAGCAGTACTTC.

About this clone: Within the sample, other DNA sequences also encode this same CDR3. The chain recombines TRBV5-6 with TRBJ2-3, with TRBD2 matching over 13 bases. With 5 bases clipped from V and 4 bases from J, the junction kept 7 bases outside the gene matches. The CDR3 extends over 16 amino acids. Per germline, CDR1 SGHDT and CDR2 YYEEEE. CDR3 sequence reads: CASRATSGRGADTQYF. As DNA, the CDR3 is TGTGCCAGCAGGGCAACTAGCGGGAGGGGAGCAGATACGCAGTATTTT.

This CDR3 is CASSPQTDTQYF. Here the CDR3 DNA reads TGTGCCAGCAGCCCTCAGACAGATACGCAGTATTTT. This chain links TRBV13 with TRBJ2-3; D not resolved. V was clipped by 5 bases and J by 3 bases, with 6 bases between them. This CDR3 spans 12 amino acids. Germline CDR1 and CDR2: PRHDT and FYEKMQ (reference sequence).

CDR3 in amino acids: CASRFWGQGENEQFF. In DNA, the CDR3 is TGTGCCAGCAGATTTTGGGGACAGGGGGAAAATGAGCAGTTCTTC. The chain is built from TRBV6-1 and TRBJ2-1; TRBD1 matches at 11 bases. The trim removed 6 bases at V and 7 bases at J, leaving 8 bases unmatched. The CDR3 is 15 residues long. In germline, CDR1 is MNHNS, CDR2 SASEGT.

The chain couples TRBV9 to TRBJ2-2; TRBD2 matches at 14 bases. Per the germline V gene, CDR1 is SGDLS and CDR2 is YYNGEE. The CDR3 consists of 17 residues. The junction had 7 bases not matched to a gene; V was cut back by 3 bases and J by 6 bases. CDR3 protein: CASSAQGTSGSPGELFF. The CDR3 bases are TGTGCCAGCAGCGCGCAAGGGACTAGCGGGAGTCCCGGGGAGCTGTTTTTT.

This clone was found a few times. The junction shows a germline mismatch at one end, possibly a read error. This chain connects TRBV4-1 to TRBJ2-1, with TRBD2 as a possible D gene (6 bases). The CDR3 has 16 residues. The germline V gene has CDR1 MGHRA and CDR2 YSYEKL. DNA for the CDR3: TGTGCCAGCAGCCAAGAGGCTAGCGAGGTCTACAATGAGCAGTTCTTC. Amino acids: CASSQEASEVYNEQFF.

The gene calls are TRBV27 and TRBJ2-1, with 7 bases that match TRBD1. V shed 6 bases and J 4 bases; nucleotides not matched to a gene: 6. This CDR3 has 14 residues. The germline CDR1 and CDR2 sequences are MNHEY and SMNVEV (reference sequence). In DNA form, the CDR3 reads TGTGCCAGCAGCCCGGGACAGTCATACAATGAGCAGTTCTTC. This encodes CASSPGQSYNEQFF.

J is TRBJ2-7 and V is TRBV19; 9 bases align to TRBD1. CDR1 and CDR2 from the germline V gene are LNHDA and SQIVND (reference sequence). After removal of 2 bases from V and 3 bases from J, the junction contained 17 bases not matched to a gene. The CDR3 is 19 amino acids. The CDR3 protein is CASSIKRTGDTGAVYEQYF. The CDR3 nucleotides are TGTGCCAGTAGTATAAAACGGACAGGGGACACGGGAGCGGTCTACGAGCAGTACTTC.

The chain recombines TRBV30 with TRBJ1-1; D is uncertain. The V end lost 0 bases, the J end lost 10 bases, and 12 bases lay between the germline ends. Germline-derived CDR1 and CDR2 are GTSNPN and SVGIG (reference sequence). The CDR3 contains 12 residues. The CDR3 region is CAWSVRTMAAFF. The CDR3 DNA is TGTGCCTGGAGTGTACGAACAATGGCAGCTTTCTTT.

This chain uses TRBV29-1 with TRBJ1-5, with 8 bases matching TRBD1. This CDR3 region has 13 residues. CDR1 and CDR2 from the germline V gene are SQVTM and ANQGSEA. With V trimmed by 7 bases and J by 4 bases, 6 bases remained unmatched. The CDR3 DNA reads TGCAGCGCCGGACAGGGACAAAATCAGCCCCAGCATTTT. Its translation: CSAGQGQNQPQHF.

CDR3 sequence: CASSLDRGDSYEQYF. The CDR3 coding sequence is TGTGCCAGCAGCCTCGACAGGGGGGACTCCTACGAGCAGTACTTC. V usage is TRBV7-8 and J usage is TRBJ2-7; 9 bases are a match to TRBD1. V dropped 5 bases and J dropped 0; count of bases not matched to a gene: 5. The CDR3 runs 15 residues. Germline-derived CDR1 and CDR2 are SGHVS and FQNEAQ.

The chain employs TRBV9 and TRBJ2-7; 9 positions agree with TRBD2. With 0 bases clipped from V and 0 bases from J, the junction kept 4 bases outside the gene matches. There are 16 residues in the CDR3. Germline CDR1 SGDLS, CDR2 YYNGEE. CDR3: CASSVDPSGISYEQYF. CDR3 nucleotides: TGTGCCAGCAGCGTAGATCCTAGCGGGATCTCCTACGAGCAGTACTTC.

This chain uses TRBV9 with TRBJ1-1; D gene unclear. CDR1 is SGDLS, CDR2 YYNGEE, per germline. This CDR3 comprises 14 residues. V lost 1 base and J 4 bases, leaving 11 bases between the germline ends. This CDR3 is CASSVYEGLTEAFF. CDR3 in DNA: TGTGCCAGCAGCGTATACGAGGGCCTCACTGAAGCTTTCTTT. The entire variable domain, with the rest obtained from reference TRBV9 and TRBJ1-1, is as follows: DSGVTQTPKHLITATGQRVTLRCSPRSGDLSVYWYQQSLDQGLQFLIQYYNGEERAKGNILERFSAQQFPDLHSELNLSSLELGDSALYFCASSVYEGLTEAFFGQGTRLTVV.

The chain joins TRBV2 to TRBJ1-1, with TRBD1 matching over 7 bases. V trimming: 10 bases; J trimming: 4 bases; junction bases outside the gene matches: 12. From germline, CDR1 is SNHLY and CDR2 FYNNEI. The CDR3 is 14 residues long. The CDR3 reads CATAATGTVTEAFF. The CDR3 nucleotides are TGTGCCACCGCCGCCACCGGGACAGTCACTGAAGCTTTCTTT.

The CDR3 loop is CASSFGGQGYTEAFF. DNA for the CDR3: TGCGCCAGCAGCTTCGGGGGACAGGGGTACACTGAAGCTTTCTTT. The chain uses TRBV5-1 and TRBJ1-1, with 10 bases matching TRBD1. Per the germline V gene, CDR1 is SGHRS and CDR2 is YFSETQ. CDR3 length: 15 amino acids. V dropped 2 bases and J dropped 3; count of bases not matched to a gene: 4.

The chain has TRBV5-1 and TRBJ2-7; 10 bases agree with TRBD2. V shed 2 bases and J 2 bases; nucleotides not matched to a gene: 4. The V gene's germline CDR1 is SGHRS and CDR2 YFSETQ. The CDR3 loop spans 15 amino acids. The CDR3, as DNA: TGCGCCAGCAGCTTCTTGACTAGCGGGCCCTACGAGCAGTACTTC. It is translated as CASSFLTSGPYEQYF.

The chain couples TRBV4-1 to TRBJ1-4; maybe TRBD1 (5 bases). CDR3 size: 15 residues. Germline V gene lookup returns CDR1 MGHRA and CDR2 YSYEKL. Trimming took 4 bases from V and 2 from J, leaving 11 bases between them. In DNA, the CDR3 is TGCGCCAGCAGCCCTCAGGGTATGACTAATGAAAAACTGTTTTTT. Protein product: CASSPQGMTNEKLFF.

The chain joins TRBV27 to TRBJ2-3, with 13 bases matching TRBD2. The CDR3 is 18 residues long. Germline V lookup: CDR1 MNHEY, CDR2 SMNVEV (reference sequence). J was trimmed by 5 bases and V by 6 bases; bases with no gene match: 14. In DNA form, the CDR3 reads TGTGCCAGCAGGCCGACTAGCGGGAGGTTTCCCCTATTAGATACGCAGTATTTT. The encoded protein is CASRPTSGRFPLLDTQYF.

The chain couples TRBV2 to TRBJ2-1; 7 nucleotides match TRBD1. The CDR3 totals 13 residues. CDR1 is SNHLY and CDR2 is FYNNEI in the germline V gene. The V and J ends lost 9 bases and 5 bases, in that order; junction bases with no gene match: 7. CDR3 sequence: CASGQDRNNEQFF. CDR3 DNA: TGTGCCAGTGGACAGGACAGAAACAATGAGCAGTTCTTC.

This rearrangement joins TRBV6-5 to TRBJ2-7; TRBD2 matches 8 bases. Germline assignment: CDR1 MNHEY and CDR2 SVGAGI. Trimming removed 6 bases from V and 4 bases from J; junction bases left unmatched: 8. The CDR3 sequence is 14 residues long. The CDR3 DNA reads as TGTGCCAGCAGACCACTAGCGGAGAGTTACGAGCAGTACTTC. Amino acid sequence: CASRPLAESYEQYF.

The CDR3 DNA sequence: TGTGCCTGGAGTGGGACAAATCACGGGGAGCTGTTTTTT. This encodes CAWSGTNHGELFF. The rearrangement uses TRBV30 and TRBJ2-2; D possibly corresponds to TRBD1 (5 bases). CDR1 and CDR2 (germline): GTSNPN, SVGIG (reference sequence). The CDR3 is 13 residues long. Trimming left V 1 base short and J 7 bases short, with 10 bases between.